This TCR beta chain emerged from a study of human T cells and chemical hapten exposure. CDR1 is MNHEY and CDR2 is SVGEGT in the germline V gene. The CDR3 has 14 residues. With 8 bases removed from V and 3 bases from J, the gap between germline ends came to 16 bases. MiXCR, run by TCRdb on the RACE reads, gives a single entry per CDR3 protein. The sample lists 80,000 to 100,000 distinct CDR3 sequences; roughly a tenth were seen once. The time point: patch test 2, 6 weeks after DPC sensitization. Regarding treatment: therapeutic diphenylcyclopropenone sensitization with weekly scalp DPC. This receptor was obtained from a woman aged 50 to 65 with alopecia areata. Some clones in this sample may be carry-over from other donors' samples. The chain has TRBV6-2 or TRBV6-3 and TRBJ1-2, with a possible D match to TRBD1 (6 bases). Sequences were derived from whole blood, sampled in connection with sensitization to the hapten diphenylcyclopropenone (DPC). The CDR3 sequence: CASGLTGGDYGYTF. In nucleotides, the CDR3 is TGTGCCAGCGGGTTGACAGGAGGGGACTATGGCTACACCTTC.